This T cell receptor beta chain was sequenced in a study of patients and donors after allogeneic stem cell transplantation. TCRdb recomputed calls from the RT-PCR reads with MiXCR, one row per CDR3 protein. The sample shows 900,000 to 1,000,000 distinct CDR3 sequences, under 20% of them seen only once. Trimming cost V 5 bases and J 0 bases; bases outside gene matches: 5. CDR1 and CDR2 from the germline V gene are SGHAT and FQNNGV. The CDR3 contains 17 residues. The specimen sequenced was blood, either unsorted or a sorted T cell fraction (not recorded which). The source is a human donor who was either an allogeneic HSCT recipient or a stem cell or donor lymphocyte infusion donor (not recorded which). It is not recorded whose cells these are; they may come from a transplant donor. The rearrangement links TRBV11-2 to TRBJ2-3; 13 bases align to TRBD2. The CDR3 region has the DNA TGTGCCAGCAGCGTCGGACTAGCGGGAGCTAGCACAGATACGCAGTATTTT. This codes for CASSVGLAGASTDTQYF. Looking up the rest from reference TRBV11-2 and TRBJ2-3 gives the full variable domain: EAGVAQSPRYKIIEKRQSVAFWCNPISGHATLYWYQQILGQGPKLLIQFQNNGVVDDSQLPKDRFSAERLKGVDSTLKIQPAKLEDSAVYLCASSVGLAGASTDTQYFGPGTRLTVL.